The clone carrying this T cell receptor (beta chain) has ten or more counts. The data originate from a study of molecular identifiers for immune sequencing clone quantification. The CDR3 is 17 residues long. Deletions cut 2 bases from V and 0 bases from J, with 14 bases between. Germline V gene sequence: CDR1 SGHVS, CDR2 FQNEAQ. TCRdb re-called the PCR reads with MiXCR, one entry per CDR3 protein. The sample records just under 65,000 distinct CDR3 sequences, under 20% being singletons. V gene TRBV7-8 combines with J gene TRBJ2-1, with a tentative D call TRBD2 (6 bases). The clonotype was recovered from a human donor in good health. Some libraries in this study had Jurkat cell RNA spiked in. The source material was naive CD8+ T cells from blood, with Jurkat cell RNA spiked in. Subset meaning: FACS-sorted CD8+CD4-CCR7+CD45RA+ naive T cells. DNA for the CDR3: TGTGCCAGCAGCTTAATTTCGGGACTGAACTCCTACAATGAGCAGTTCTTC. This encodes CASSLISGLNSYNEQFF. The full variable domain, completed using reference TRBV7-8 and TRBJ2-1, is GAGVSQSPRYKVAKRGQDVALRCDPISGHVSLFWYQQALGQGPEFLTYFQNEAQLDKSGLPSDRFFAERPEGSVSTLKIQRTQQEDSAVYLCASSLISGLNSYNEQFFGPGTRLTVL.